Reported below is one T cell receptor (beta chain). Its target is not known. An amount of RNA that ranged from roughly 0.5 to 1 ug was reverse transcribed with random hexamers. The CDR3 of TCR beta was amplified by immunoSEQ multiplex PCR across 54 Vbeta and 13 Jbeta. From the immunoSEQ multiplex PCR reads, TCRdb called clonotypes with MiXCR, one entry per CDR3 protein. The sample carries approximately 220,000 distinct CDR3 sequences, roughly 92% recorded once. This entry comes from a study of CD8 T cells in Susac syndrome. Sequencing of TCR beta, carried out with a high-throughput approach, was applied to CD8+ and CD4+ T cells from the blood. It was negative isolation that provided the CD8+ and CD4+ T cells, whereas TEMRA cells were enriched by FACS. Whole-study results and caveats: The study recognized that its TCR sequencing and HLA analysis covered a relatively small number of individuals.

V lost 2 bases and J lost 3, with 4 bases in between. The CDR3 consists of 13 residues. Germline lookup yields CDR1 LGHNA and CDR2 YNFKEQ. The gene calls are TRBV4-2 and TRBJ2-2; the D is unclear. Sequencing was done on a sample of CD8+ T cells from PBMCs. This TCR was sampled from a human donor with multiple sclerosis. The CDR3 DNA is TGTGCCAGCAGCCAAACAGACACCGGGGAGCTGTTTTTT. It specifies CASSQTDTGELFF.